Listed here are 3 T cell receptor beta chains from one sample, sequenced in a study of vaccination effects on CD4 cells after COVID-19. These receptors are not linked to any known antigen. Expansion with viral peptide pools was applied to antigen-specific CD4+ T cells by the ViraFEST assay prior to sequencing. Scientists isolated CD4+ T cells after a roughly 10-day culture period ended. Nobody among the vaccine recipients had prior SARS-CoV-2 infection (nucleocapsid antibodies were negative). The protocol was immunoSEQ multiplex PCR, while the TCRdb copy is restricted to in-frame clones and leaves out a portion. The repertoire holds about 40,000 clones, with about 60% as singletons. This specimen consisted of CD4+ T cells from PBMCs cultured with HCoV-OC43 spike peptides, obtained before COVID-19 vaccination. Subset denoted: HCoV-OC43 spike overlapping peptide pool stimulation. The receptors shown here come from a human donor who received a COVID-19 vaccine.

The chain has TRBV11-2 and TRBJ1-2; D might be TRBD1 (6 bases). CDR3 length: 16 residues. Germline V gene lookup returns CDR1 SGHAT and CDR2 FQNNGV. Trimming removed 1 base at V and 0 bases at J, with 12 bases between. For the CDR3, the DNA is TGTGCCAGCAGCTTAGGGCGGGGGCGCACTAACTATGGCTACACCTTC. Its protein is CASSLGRGRTNYGYTF.

This chain links TRBV27 with TRBJ2-5, with D maybe TRBD2 (5 bases). V shed 4 bases and J shed 2 bases, with 14 bases lying between them. The CDR3 loop spans 15 amino acids. Germline V CDR1 and CDR2: MNHEY, SMNVEV (reference sequence). In DNA form, the CDR3 reads TGTGCCAGCAGTTCCATTATGACGGGGCAAGAGACCCAGTACTTC. Its translation is CASSSIMTGQETQYF.

This clone appeared a single time. The genes are TRBV6-5 and TRBJ2-5; D ambiguous. The length of the CDR3 is 14 residues. Per germline, CDR1 MNHEY and CDR2 SVGAGI. Trimming took off 6 bases at V and 5 bases at J, with 16 bases between the two ends. CDR3 DNA sequence: TGTGCCAGCAGAGGATGGAACCTCCGGGAGACCCAGTACTTC. The encoded protein is CASRGWNLRETQYF.